The 8 T cell receptor beta chains below all came from one sample that was sequenced in a study of CD8+ T cells in alopecia areata (dated by TCRdb to 2017 to 2018). Pooled mouse cutaneous lymph node cells were stained for CD4, CD8alpha, NKG2D, NKG2ACE and other markers, then sorted on a BD Influx. The library was made by the immunoSEQ multiplex PCR assay. RNA was extracted from all samples and reverse transcribed into cDNA, which served as template for TCR sequencing. What TCRdb holds here is the immuneACCESS table cut down to in-frame rearrangements. Part of the clones is not present; checked against another copy, under half of the missing clones reflect an unresolved V gene, and the others are unexplained. This sample has more than 250,000 clones, none of them a singleton. The top ten hold 1.2% of the sample. The sample consisted of CD4+ T cells sorted from a lymph node. The receptors derive from a C3H/HeJ mouse with alopecia areata. These mice carry the MHC haplotype H2-k.

A few counts support this clone. The gene symbols are mouse symbols. The observed sequence ends 3 residues before the CDR3 terminus, with the missing tail filled in from the germline J gene. This sequence joins TRBV31 and TRBJ1-6; no firm D call. TRBJ1-6 is noted as an ORF with a role that remains uncertain. The CDR3 is made up of 13 amino acids. Germline CDR1 reads GKSSPN; CDR2 reads SITVG. Trimming shortened V by 1 base and J by 4 bases, and 5 bases separated the two germline ends. Here the CDR3 reads CAWSPQYNSPLYF. The sequenced part of the CDR3 DNA is TGTGCCTGGAGTCCACAATATAATTCGCCC.

This clone was observed a few times. Genes here carry mouse names. From the germline J gene comes the end of the CDR3, since the read stops 4 residues before it. The chain links TRBV17 to TRBJ2-4; 7 bases are shared with TRBD2. The germline V gene has CDR1 MNHDT and CDR2 YYDKIL. This CDR3 is built from 16 residues. The junction had 4 bases not matched to a gene; V was cut back by 1 base and J by 0 bases. The CDR3 DNA, read in part, is TGTGCTAGCAGTAGAGGCTGGGGGTCTAGTCAAAAC. It specifies CASSRGWGSSQN. The whole CDR3 sequence reads CASSRGWGSSQNTLYF. The entire variable domain, with the rest obtained from reference TRBV17 and TRBJ2-4, is as follows: DTTVKQNPRYKLARVGKPVNLICSQTMNHDTMYWYQKKPNQAPKLLLFYYDKILNREADTFEKFQSSRPNNSFCSLYIGSAGLEYSAMYLCASSRGWGSSQNTLYFGAGTRLSVL.

This clone was counted between two and nine times. Mouse names are used for the genes. The read gets to within 4 residues of the CDR3 end, and the germline J gene fills in the rest. The chain combines TRBV13-1 with TRBJ2-1; a weak D match, TRBD1 (5 bases). Trimming stripped 0 bases from V and 3 bases from J, with 10 bases between. Germline assignment: CDR1 NSHNY and CDR2 SYGAGN. CDR3 size: 15 residues. The CDR3 bases that were read are TGTGCCAGCAGTGATGACGGACAATTCTATGCT. Its translation is CASSDDGQFYA. The whole CDR3 is CASSDDGQFYAEQFF.

As to this clone: Mouse germline and gene names are used. The read terminates 3 residues before the CDR3 end, so the remaining end is supplied by the germline J gene. V and J are TRBV5 and TRBJ1-6, with TRBD1 matching over 11 bases. TRBJ1-6 is marked as an open reading frame, function uncertain. The CDR3 consists of 17 residues. J gave up 3 bases and V 4 bases, and 5 bases lay outside the gene matches. Germline V CDR1 and CDR2: LGHNA, YNLKQL (reference sequence). The CDR3 DNA, read in part, is TGTGCCAGCAGCCCAACGGGACAGGGGGACTATAATTCGCCC. Its translation: CASSPTGQGDYNSP. The full CDR3 protein is CASSPTGQGDYNSPLYF.

As concerns this clone: The genes are named according to mouse. The missing CDR3 end, 4 residues past where the read stops, is filled in from the germline J gene. This rearrangement joins TRBV13-1 to TRBJ2-7; the match to TRBD1 covers 9 bases. The CDR3 runs 14 residues. CDR1 is NSHNY, CDR2 SYGAGN, per germline. The CDR3 spells CASSDQTGGYEQYF. CDR3 DNA (partial): TGTGCCAGCAGTGATCAGACAGGGGGGTAT.

This clone was detected only a few times. Gene names follow the mouse nomenclature. Read sequence stops 4 residues before the CDR3 end, and the germline J gene provides the missing end. The chain combines TRBV13-1 with TRBJ1-2; D uncertain. V was shortened by 1 base and J by 3 bases, with 4 bases between the two germline ends. This CDR3 spans 12 amino acids. The germline CDR1 and CDR2 sequences are NSHNY and SYGAGN. The CDR3 DNA, read in part, is TGTGCCAGCAGTGATTGGGACTCC. Translated: CASSDWDS. The CDR3, in full, reads CASSDWDSDYTF.

This clone showed up just a few times. Gene names denote mouse genes. The read ends 4 residues early relative to the CDR3; the germline J gene fills the gap. Within the sample, other DNA sequences also encode this same CDR3. The rearrangement joins TRBV31 to TRBJ2-7; 7 bases agree with TRBD1. This CDR3 has 14 residues. Losses at the gene ends were 0 bases for V and 0 bases for J; bases not matched to a gene: 2. Germline assignment: CDR1 GKSSPN and CDR2 SITVG. CDR3 DNA, as far as it was read: TGTGCCTGGAGTCTCGGGACAGACTCCTAT. Translation gives CAWSLGTDSY. The complete CDR3 reads CAWSLGTDSYEQYF.

A remark on this clone: All gene names here are mouse names. Different DNA sequences within this sample yield the same CDR3. The covered CDR3 bases are TGTGCCAGCGGTGAACTGGGGGGGCGGGAC. Translation: CASGELGGRD. The full CDR3 protein is CASGELGGRDTQYF. This chain uses TRBV13-2 with TRBJ2-5; 11 positions match TRBD2. The read finishes 4 residues shy of the CDR3 end, and the germline J gene is used to complete it. Germline CDR1 reads NNHNN; CDR2 reads SYGAGS (reference sequence). The CDR3 covers 14 residues.